A single sample is the source of the 18 T cell receptor beta chains below, sequenced in a study of CD8 T cells in Susac syndrome. RNA was extracted with the RNeasy kit, and a quantity of roughly 0.45 to 1 ug was reverse transcribed using random hexamers. TCRdb analysed the immunoSEQ multiplex PCR reads with MiXCR anew, one entry per CDR3 protein. The data contain about 400,000 distinct CDR3 sequences, 75% to 90% of them singletons. Sequencing used CD8+ T cells from PBMCs. All receptors derive from a human donor with multiple sclerosis.

V is TRBV27 and J is TRBJ2-1; TRBD1 is a possible D gene (6 bases). V lost 3 bases and J lost 8, with 14 bases in between. The CDR3 sequence is 14 residues long. Germline assignment: CDR1 MNHEY and CDR2 SMNVEV (reference sequence). CDR3 residues: CASSFTPGDHEQFF. The CDR3 DNA reads TGTGCCAGCAGTTTTACCCCAGGGGATCATGAGCAGTTCTTC.

V usage is TRBV5-1 and J usage is TRBJ1-1; D is perhaps TRBD1 (6 bases). CDR1 is SGHRS, CDR2 YFSETQ, per germline. The ends were cut back, 1 base at V and 5 bases at J, with 18 bases in the middle. The CDR3 covers 16 residues. The CDR3 sequence: CASSLIGVGTPTEAFF. The CDR3 DNA follows: TGCGCCAGCAGCTTGATCGGTGTAGGGACACCTACTGAAGCTTTCTTT.

The chain is built from TRBV30 and TRBJ2-3, with 11 bases that match TRBD1. J gave up 4 bases and V 4 bases, and 7 bases lay outside the gene matches. Looked up from germline, CDR1 is GTSNPN and CDR2 is SVGIG (reference sequence). This CDR3 contains 15 residues. The CDR3 nucleotides read TGTGCCTGGACCCTAGGACAGGGGGCCGCAGATACGCAGTATTTT. Encoded protein: CAWTLGQGAADTQYF.

The chain recombines TRBV29-1 with TRBJ2-7; possible D gene TRBD1, 6 bases. This CDR3 has 14 amino acids. Germline CDR1 SQVTM, CDR2 ANQGSEA. V lost 5 bases and J 4 bases, leaving 18 bases between the germline ends. The CDR3 here is CSVLPVDRGYEQYF. The CDR3 DNA follows: TGCAGCGTTCTCCCTGTGGACAGAGGGTACGAGCAGTACTTC.

This clonotype was seen more than once but under ten times. This chain uses TRBV12-3 or TRBV12-4 with TRBJ2-1; no clear D gene. This CDR3 has 11 residues. V was cut by 6 bases and J by 7 bases, with 7 bases left in between. CDR3 DNA: TGTGCCAGCAGCTTCGAGAATGAGCAGTTCTTC. Encoded protein: CASSFENEQFF.

The chain employs TRBV29-1 and TRBJ1-1; D is possibly TRBD1 (6 bases). The CDR3 covers 15 residues. Germline assignment: CDR1 SQVTM and CDR2 ANQGSEA. V dropped 3 bases and J dropped 5 bases, with 19 bases sitting between them. CDR3 residues: CSVEVAAGAGTEAFF. CDR3 nucleotides: TGCAGCGTTGAGGTGGCCGCGGGGGCTGGGACTGAAGCTTTCTTT.

The V and J genes are TRBV5-6 and TRBJ2-3; 10 nucleotides agree with TRBD2. The CDR3 has 16 residues. Germline V gene data show CDR1 as SGHDT and CDR2 as YYEEEE. V lost 6 bases to trimming and J lost 0 bases; unmatched junction nucleotides: 7. CDR3 loop: CASTPGLADSTDTQYF. DNA for the CDR3: TGTGCCAGCACCCCCGGACTAGCGGATAGCACAGATACGCAGTATTTT.

The genes are TRBV24-1 and TRBJ2-1, with D unclear. Germline assignment: CDR1 KGHDR and CDR2 SFDVKD. Trimming took 7 bases from V and 7 from J, leaving 7 bases between them. The CDR3 runs 11 residues. This CDR3 reads CATSVGNEQFF. The CDR3 DNA is TGTGCCACCAGCGTGGGTAATGAGCAGTTCTTC.

This chain joins TRBV12-3 or TRBV12-4 and TRBJ2-7; 8 bases are shared with TRBD2. The CDR3 is 13 residues long. The ends lost 4 bases at V and 3 bases at J; junction bases unmatched: 2. The CDR3 protein is CASSSGLVYEQYF. The CDR3 nucleotides read TGTGCCAGCAGTTCGGGACTAGTCTACGAGCAGTACTTC.

This rearrangement joins TRBV19 to TRBJ1-5, with 7 bases matching TRBD1. Germline assignment: CDR1 LNHDA and CDR2 SQIVND (reference sequence). The CDR3 sequence is 15 residues long. The junction had 6 bases not matched to a gene; V was cut back by 3 bases and J by 4 bases. Here the CDR3 reads CASSIVTGVNQPQHF. DNA of the CDR3: TGTGCCAGTAGTATTGTCACAGGGGTAAATCAGCCCCAGCATTTT. The full variable domain, its missing parts supplied by reference TRBV19 and TRBJ1-5, is DGGITQSPKYLFRKEGQNVTLSCEQNLNHDAMYWYRQDPGQGLRLIYYSQIVNDFQKGDIAEGYSVSREKKESFPLTVTSAQKNPTAFYLCASSIVTGVNQPQHFGDGTRLSIL.

V usage is TRBV29-1 and J usage is TRBJ2-7; maybe TRBD2 (7 bases). Trimming took 3 bases from V and 5 from J, leaving 23 bases between them. The CDR3 has 16 amino acids. CDR1 and CDR2 from the germline V gene are SQVTM and ANQGSEA. The CDR3 region has the DNA TGCAGCGTTGAGGCGGGGGACATTTGGGGCCCCCACGAGCAGTACTTC. Translation: CSVEAGDIWGPHEQYF.

The chain combines TRBV7-9 with TRBJ2-5; D call uncertain. Germline V gene lookup returns CDR1 SEHNR and CDR2 FQNEAQ (reference sequence). The CDR3 is 14 amino acids. With 5 bases removed from V and 2 bases from J, the gap between germline ends came to 12 bases. In DNA, the CDR3 is TGTGCCAGCAGCACCCCGCAGGAGCAAGAGACCCAGTACTTC. Translation gives CASSTPQEQETQYF.

The chain has TRBV4-1 and TRBJ1-4; D unclear. Per germline, CDR1 MGHRA and CDR2 YSYEKL. The CDR3 is 15 amino acids. The ends were cut back, 0 bases at V and 8 bases at J, with 13 bases in the middle. The CDR3 loop is CASSQEGRVLEKLFF. The CDR3 DNA follows: TGCGCCAGCAGCCAAGAGGGTCGGGTTTTGGAAAAACTGTTTTTT.

The chain links TRBV29-1 to TRBJ2-6; the D is unclear. Germline V gives CDR1 SQVTM, CDR2 ANQGSEA. There are 16 residues in the CDR3. The V end was cut by 3 bases, the J end by 1 base, with 13 bases between. CDR3: CSVDRLNESGANVLTF. The CDR3 nucleotides read TGCAGCGTTGATCGGTTGAACGAATCTGGGGCCAACGTCCTGACTTTC.

The rearrangement uses TRBV2 and TRBJ2-1; D may be TRBD2 (5 bases). The CDR3 totals 14 residues. Germline CDR1 is SNHLY and CDR2 is FYNNEI. V was cut by 2 bases and J by 6 bases, with 11 bases left in between. This chain's CDR3 is CASSERVAGNEQFF. CDR3 DNA: TGTGCCAGCAGTGAAAGAGTGGCGGGCAATGAGCAGTTCTTC.

V is TRBV27 and J is TRBJ1-1; 8 nucleotides agree with TRBD1. J lost 1 base, V lost 4 bases, and 8 bases had no gene match. There are 16 residues in the CDR3. Per the germline V gene, CDR1 is MNHEY and CDR2 is SMNVEV (reference sequence). In nucleotides, the CDR3 is TGTGCCAGCAGTTCCGGACAGGGCCAGGGGAACACTGAAGCTTTCTTT. This sequence encodes CASSSGQGQGNTEAFF.

This chain joins TRBV14 and TRBJ2-1; 13 bases fit TRBD2. The junction had 7 bases not matched to a gene; V was cut back by 8 bases and J by 9 bases. The CDR3 loop spans 14 amino acids. CDR1 is SGHDN, CDR2 FVKESK, per germline. This chain's CDR3 is CASFTSGRAGEQFF. CDR3 sequence (DNA): TGTGCCAGCTTTACTAGCGGGAGGGCCGGTGAGCAGTTCTTC.

The chain employs TRBV5-1 and TRBJ2-7, with 7 positions matching TRBD1. The trim removed 4 bases at V and 1 base at J, leaving 8 bases unmatched. Germline assignment: CDR1 SGHRS and CDR2 YFSETQ. The CDR3 runs 15 residues. Here the CDR3 DNA reads TGCGCCAGCAGCGTAGACAGGGCCCCGTCCTACGAGCAGTACTTC. Translation: CASSVDRAPSYEQYF. Together with reference TRBV5-1 and TRBJ2-7, the CDR3 gives the full variable domain: KAGVTQTPRYLIKTRGQQVTLSCSPISGHRSVSWYQQTPGQGLQFLFEYFSETQRNKGNFPGRFSGRQFSNSRSEMNVSTLELGDSALYLCASSVDRAPSYEQYFGPGTRLTVT.